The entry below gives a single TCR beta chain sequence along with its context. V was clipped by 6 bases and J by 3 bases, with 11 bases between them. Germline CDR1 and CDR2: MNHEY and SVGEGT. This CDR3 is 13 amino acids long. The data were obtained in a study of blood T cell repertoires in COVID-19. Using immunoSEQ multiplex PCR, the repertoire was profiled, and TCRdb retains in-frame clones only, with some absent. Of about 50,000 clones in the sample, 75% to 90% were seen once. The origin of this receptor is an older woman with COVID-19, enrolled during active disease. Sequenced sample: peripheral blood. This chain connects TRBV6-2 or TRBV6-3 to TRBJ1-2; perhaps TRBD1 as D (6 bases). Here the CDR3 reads CASSNYRDYGYTF. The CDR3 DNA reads TGTGCCAGCAGCAATTACAGGGACTATGGCTACACCTTC.